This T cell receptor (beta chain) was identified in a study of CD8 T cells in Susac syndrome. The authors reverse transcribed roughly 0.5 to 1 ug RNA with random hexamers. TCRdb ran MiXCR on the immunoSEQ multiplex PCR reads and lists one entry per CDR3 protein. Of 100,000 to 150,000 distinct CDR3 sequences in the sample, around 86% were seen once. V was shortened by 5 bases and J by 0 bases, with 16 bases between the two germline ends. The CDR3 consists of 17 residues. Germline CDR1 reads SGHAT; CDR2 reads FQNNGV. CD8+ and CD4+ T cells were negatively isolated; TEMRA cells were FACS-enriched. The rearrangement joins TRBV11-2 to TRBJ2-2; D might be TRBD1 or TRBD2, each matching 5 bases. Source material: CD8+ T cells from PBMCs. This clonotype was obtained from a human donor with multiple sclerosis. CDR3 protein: CASSQGLGRANTGELFF. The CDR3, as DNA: TGTGCCAGCAGCCAAGGTTTGGGGCGGGCGAACACCGGGGAGCTGTTTTTT.